This section outlines one TCR beta chain sequence together with its context. Its cognate antigen is unknown. A junction boundary mismatches the germline segment, possibly from a read error. Only in-frame clones appear in the TCRdb table, and some are missing; sequencing was by immunoSEQ multiplex PCR. The sample carries roughly 250,000 clones, more than 85% recorded once. The data stem from a study of T cell responses to AZD1222 COVID-19 vaccine. Study-level results: Reportedly, nearly half of unique spike TCRs recognized epitopes outside B.1.351/B.1.1.7 mutations. Clonal diversity was possibly underestimated, and white British individuals and females predominated among donors.

This TCR was sampled from an adult in good health. The material was peripheral blood, obtained on day 0 of AZD1222 vaccination.

CDR3 coding DNA: TGCAGCTTTGACTCGGGACTCATGAACACTGAAGCTTTCTTT. This sequence encodes CSFDSGLMNTEAFF. This sequence joins TRBV29-1 and TRBJ1-1; a possible D gene is TRBD1 (5 bases). The CDR3 is 14 residues long. Germline values: CDR1 SQVTM, CDR2 ANQGSEA.